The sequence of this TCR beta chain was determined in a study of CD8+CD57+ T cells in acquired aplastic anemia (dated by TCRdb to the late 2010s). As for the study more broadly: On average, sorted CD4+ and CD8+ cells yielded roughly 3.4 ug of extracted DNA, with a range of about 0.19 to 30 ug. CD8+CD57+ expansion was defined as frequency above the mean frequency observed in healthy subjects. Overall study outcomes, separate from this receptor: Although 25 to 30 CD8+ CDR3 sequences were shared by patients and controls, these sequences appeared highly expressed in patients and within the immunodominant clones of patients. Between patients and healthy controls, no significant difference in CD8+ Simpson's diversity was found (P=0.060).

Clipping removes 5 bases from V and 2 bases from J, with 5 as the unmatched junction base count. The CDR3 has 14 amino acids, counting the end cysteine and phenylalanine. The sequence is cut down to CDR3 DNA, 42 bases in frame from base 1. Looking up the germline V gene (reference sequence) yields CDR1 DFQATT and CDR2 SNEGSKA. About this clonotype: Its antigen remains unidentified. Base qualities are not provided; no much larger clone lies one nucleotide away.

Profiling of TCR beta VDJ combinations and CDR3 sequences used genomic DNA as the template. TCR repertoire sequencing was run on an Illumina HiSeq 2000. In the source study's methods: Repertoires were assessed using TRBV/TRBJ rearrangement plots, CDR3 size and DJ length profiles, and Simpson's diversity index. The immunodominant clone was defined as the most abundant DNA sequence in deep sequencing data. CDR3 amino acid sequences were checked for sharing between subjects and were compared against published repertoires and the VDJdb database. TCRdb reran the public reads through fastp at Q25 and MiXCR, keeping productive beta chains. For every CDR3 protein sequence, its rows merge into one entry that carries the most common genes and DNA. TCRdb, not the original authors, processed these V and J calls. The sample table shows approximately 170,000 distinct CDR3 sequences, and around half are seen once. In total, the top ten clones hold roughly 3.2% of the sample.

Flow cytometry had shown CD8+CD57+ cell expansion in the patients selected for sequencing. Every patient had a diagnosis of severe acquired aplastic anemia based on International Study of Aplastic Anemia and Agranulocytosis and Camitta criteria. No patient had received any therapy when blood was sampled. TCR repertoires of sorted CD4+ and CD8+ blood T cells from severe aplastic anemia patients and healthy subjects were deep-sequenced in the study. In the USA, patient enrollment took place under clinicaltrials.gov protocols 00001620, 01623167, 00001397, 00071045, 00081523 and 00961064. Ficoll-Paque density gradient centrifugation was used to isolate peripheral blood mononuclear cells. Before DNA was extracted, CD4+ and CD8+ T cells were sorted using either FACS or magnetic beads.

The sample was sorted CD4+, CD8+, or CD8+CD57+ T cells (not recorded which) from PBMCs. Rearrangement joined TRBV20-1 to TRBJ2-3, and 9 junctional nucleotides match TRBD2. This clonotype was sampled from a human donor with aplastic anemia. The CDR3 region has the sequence CSAATSGTTDTQYF. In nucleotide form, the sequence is TGCAGTGCTGCGACTAGCGGAACCACAGATACGCAGTATTTT.